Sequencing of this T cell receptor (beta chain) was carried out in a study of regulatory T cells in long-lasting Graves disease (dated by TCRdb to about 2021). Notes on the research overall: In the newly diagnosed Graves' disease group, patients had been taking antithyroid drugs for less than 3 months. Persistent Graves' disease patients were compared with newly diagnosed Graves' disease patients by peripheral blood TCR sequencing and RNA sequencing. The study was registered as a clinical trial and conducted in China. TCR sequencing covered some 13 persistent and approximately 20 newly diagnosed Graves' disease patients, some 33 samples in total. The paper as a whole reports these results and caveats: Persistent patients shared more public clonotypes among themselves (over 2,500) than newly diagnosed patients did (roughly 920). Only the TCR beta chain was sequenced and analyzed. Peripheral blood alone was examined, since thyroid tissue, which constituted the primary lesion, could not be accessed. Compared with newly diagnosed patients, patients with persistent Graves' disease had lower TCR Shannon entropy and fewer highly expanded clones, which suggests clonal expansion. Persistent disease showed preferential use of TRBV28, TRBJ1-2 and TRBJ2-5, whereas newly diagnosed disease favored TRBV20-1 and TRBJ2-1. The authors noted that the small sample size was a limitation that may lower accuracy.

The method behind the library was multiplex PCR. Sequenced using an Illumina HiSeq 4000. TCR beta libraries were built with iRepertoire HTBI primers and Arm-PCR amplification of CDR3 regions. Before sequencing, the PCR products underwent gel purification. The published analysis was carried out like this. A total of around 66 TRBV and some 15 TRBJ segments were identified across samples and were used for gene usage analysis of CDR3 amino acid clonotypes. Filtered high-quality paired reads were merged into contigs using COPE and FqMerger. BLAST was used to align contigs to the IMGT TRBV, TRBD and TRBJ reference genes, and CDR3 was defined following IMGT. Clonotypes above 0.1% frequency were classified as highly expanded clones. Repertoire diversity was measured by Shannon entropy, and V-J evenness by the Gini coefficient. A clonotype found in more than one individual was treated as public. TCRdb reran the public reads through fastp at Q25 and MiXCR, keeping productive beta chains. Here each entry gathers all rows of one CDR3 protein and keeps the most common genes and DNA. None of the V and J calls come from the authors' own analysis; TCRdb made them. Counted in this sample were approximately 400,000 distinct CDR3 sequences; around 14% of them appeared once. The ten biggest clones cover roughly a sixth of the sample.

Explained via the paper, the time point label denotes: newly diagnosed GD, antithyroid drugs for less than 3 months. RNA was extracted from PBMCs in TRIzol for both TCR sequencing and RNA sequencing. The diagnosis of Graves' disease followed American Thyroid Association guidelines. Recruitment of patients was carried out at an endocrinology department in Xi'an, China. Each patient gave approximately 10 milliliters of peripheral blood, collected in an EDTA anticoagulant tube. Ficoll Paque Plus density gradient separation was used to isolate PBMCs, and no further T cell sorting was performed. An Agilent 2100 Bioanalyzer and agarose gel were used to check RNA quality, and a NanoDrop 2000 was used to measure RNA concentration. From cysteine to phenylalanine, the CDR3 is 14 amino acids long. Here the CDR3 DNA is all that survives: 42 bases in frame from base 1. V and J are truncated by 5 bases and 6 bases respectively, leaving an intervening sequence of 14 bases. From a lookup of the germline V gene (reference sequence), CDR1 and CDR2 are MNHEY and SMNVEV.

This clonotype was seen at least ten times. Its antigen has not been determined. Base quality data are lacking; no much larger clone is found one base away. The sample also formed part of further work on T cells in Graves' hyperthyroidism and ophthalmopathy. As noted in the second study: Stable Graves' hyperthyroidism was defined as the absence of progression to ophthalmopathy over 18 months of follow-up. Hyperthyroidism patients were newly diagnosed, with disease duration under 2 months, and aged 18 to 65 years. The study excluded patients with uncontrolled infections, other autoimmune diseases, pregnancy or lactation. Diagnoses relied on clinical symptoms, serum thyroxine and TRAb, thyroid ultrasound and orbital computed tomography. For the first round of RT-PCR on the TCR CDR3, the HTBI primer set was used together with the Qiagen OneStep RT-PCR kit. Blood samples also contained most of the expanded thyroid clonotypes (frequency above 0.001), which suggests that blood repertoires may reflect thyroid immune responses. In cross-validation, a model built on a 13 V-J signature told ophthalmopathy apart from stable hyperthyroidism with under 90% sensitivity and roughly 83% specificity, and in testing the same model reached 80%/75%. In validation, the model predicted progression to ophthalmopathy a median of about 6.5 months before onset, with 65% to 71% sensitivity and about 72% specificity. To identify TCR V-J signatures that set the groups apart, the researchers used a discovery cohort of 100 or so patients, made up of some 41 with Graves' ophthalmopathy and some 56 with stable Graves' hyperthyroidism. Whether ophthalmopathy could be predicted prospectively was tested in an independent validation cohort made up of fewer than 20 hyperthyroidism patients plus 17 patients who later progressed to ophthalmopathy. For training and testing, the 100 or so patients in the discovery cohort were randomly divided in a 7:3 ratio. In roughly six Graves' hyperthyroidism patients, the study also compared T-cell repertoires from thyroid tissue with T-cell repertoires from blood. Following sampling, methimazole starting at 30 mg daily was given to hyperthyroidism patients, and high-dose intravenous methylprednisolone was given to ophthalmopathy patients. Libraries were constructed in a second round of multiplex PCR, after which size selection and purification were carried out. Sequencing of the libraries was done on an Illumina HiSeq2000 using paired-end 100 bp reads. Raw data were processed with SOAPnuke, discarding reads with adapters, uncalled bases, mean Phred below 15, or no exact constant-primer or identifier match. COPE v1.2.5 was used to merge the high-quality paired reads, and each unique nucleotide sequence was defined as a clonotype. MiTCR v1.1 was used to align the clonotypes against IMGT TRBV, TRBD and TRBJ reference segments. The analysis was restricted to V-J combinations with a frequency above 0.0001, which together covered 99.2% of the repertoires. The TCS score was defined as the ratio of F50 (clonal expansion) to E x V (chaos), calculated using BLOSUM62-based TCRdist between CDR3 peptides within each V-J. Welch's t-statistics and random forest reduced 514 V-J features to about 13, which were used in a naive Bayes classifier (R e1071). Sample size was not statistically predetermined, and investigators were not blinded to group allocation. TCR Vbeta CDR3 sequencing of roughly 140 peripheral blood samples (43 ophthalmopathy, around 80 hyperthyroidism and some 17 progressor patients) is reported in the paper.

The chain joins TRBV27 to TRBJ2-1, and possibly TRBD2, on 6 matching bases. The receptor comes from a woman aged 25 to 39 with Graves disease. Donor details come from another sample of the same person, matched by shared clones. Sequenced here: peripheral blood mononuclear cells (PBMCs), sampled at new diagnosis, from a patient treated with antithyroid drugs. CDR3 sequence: CASSPPGTANEQFF. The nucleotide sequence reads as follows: TGTGCCAGCAGTCCCCCCGGGACTGCCAATGAGCAGTTCTTC.